This T cell receptor (beta chain) was recorded in a study of blood T cell repertoires in COVID-19. Study-wide context: Samples came from the United States, Italy and Spain, spanning acute and convalescent COVID-19.

Per the original methods: For nucleated cells, counts were estimated from reference gene primer amplification. Clones were sequenced by immunoSEQ multiplex PCR, and TCRdb holds only the in-frame ones, with some missing. D and trimming were read from the DNA, whereas the V and J calls and clone size are those reported in that table. The sample contains some 100,000 clones, around 85% of which appear only once. The sequenced sample was peripheral blood. This receptor was obtained from a woman aged 60-75 years with acute or convalescent COVID-19.

The CDR3, as DNA: TGTGCCAGCAGTGAAGCGGACCAGGGGGCAAGGGAAAAACTGTTTTTT. Protein: CASSEADQGAREKLFF. The chain is built from TRBV2 and TRBJ1-4, with 8 bases aligning to TRBD1. From germline, CDR1 is SNHLY and CDR2 FYNNEI. J gave up 8 bases and V 0 bases, and 8 bases lay outside the gene matches. The CDR3 has 16 amino acids. The whole variable domain, filled in from reference TRBV2 and TRBJ1-4, reads EPEVTQTPSHQVTQMGQEVILRCVPISNHLYFYWYRQILGQKVEFLVSFYNNEISEKSEIFDDQFSVERPDGSNFTLKIRSTKLEDSAMYFCASSEADQGAREKLFFGSGTQLSVL.